Presented here are 32 T cell receptor beta chains from one specimen sequenced in a study of OX40 agonist ivuxolimab in advanced cancers. Measured with immunoSEQ multiplex PCR; TCRdb has only the in-frame clones, and not every one. The sample includes approximately 50,000 clones, 88% of them seen just once. Specimen: CD4+ or CD8+ T cells sorted from blood, collected in a trial of the OX40 agonist ivuxolimab. The receptors come from an adult with an advanced solid tumor such as melanoma, head and neck, liver or kidney cancer.

This clone was recorded only once. The chain recombines TRBV18 with TRBJ2-3, with no clear D. CDR1 is KGHSH and CDR2 is LQKENI in the germline V gene. There are 13 residues in the CDR3. V dropped 0 bases and J dropped 9 bases, with 10 bases sitting between them. The chain's CDR3 is CASSPPPGDTQYF. The DNA for the CDR3 is TGTGCCAGCTCACCACCGCCGGGCGACACGCAGTATTTT.

V and J are TRBV27 and TRBJ1-2; D gene uncertain. Trimming left V 6 bases short and J 6 bases short, with 11 bases between. CDR1 MNHEY and CDR2 SMNVEV come from the germline V gene (reference sequence). This CDR3 has 12 amino acids. CDR3 in DNA: TGTGCCAGCAGGGACCGTAGGGATGGCTACACCTTC. Translating it yields CASRDRRDGYTF.

The chain combines TRBV9 with TRBJ2-1; 7 nucleotides align to TRBD2. The length of the CDR3 is 16 residues. V was clipped by 4 bases and J by 5 bases; unmatched bases: 12. Germline V gene sequence: CDR1 SGDLS, CDR2 YYNGEE. The CDR3 coding sequence is TGTGCCAGCAGCCCCAGGGAGGGCCCTACAAACAATGAGCAGTTCTTC. This translates into CASSPREGPTNNEQFF.

The genes are TRBV18 and TRBJ2-1, with TRBD2 matching over 13 bases. The CDR3 sequence is 18 residues long. V shed 3 bases, J shed 4 bases, and the junction held 9 bases outside the gene matches. Germline V lookup: CDR1 KGHSH, CDR2 LQKENI. In nucleotides, the CDR3 is TGTGCCAGCTCACCGACTAGCGGGAGGTCGGGTGGGTACAATGAGCAGTTCTTC. Amino acid sequence: CASSPTSGRSGGYNEQFF.

This chain uses TRBV29-1 with TRBJ2-1; TRBD2 agrees at 13 bases. After removal of 7 bases from V and 2 bases from J, the junction contained 5 bases not matched to a gene. In germline, CDR1 is SQVTM, CDR2 ANQGSEA. The CDR3 consists of 15 residues. The DNA for the CDR3 is TGCAGCGCCGGGACTAGCGGGAATGCCTACAATGAGCAGTTCTTC. Protein: CSAGTSGNAYNEQFF.

The rearrangement joins TRBV30 to TRBJ1-5, with TRBD1 identical over 8 bases. In germline, CDR1 is GTSNPN, CDR2 SVGIG (reference sequence). This CDR3 comprises 13 residues. Trimming removed 0 bases from V and 8 bases from J; junction bases left unmatched: 3. The CDR3: CAWSVSGGEPQHF. Here the CDR3 DNA reads TGTGCCTGGAGTGTATCAGGGGGCGAGCCCCAGCATTTT.

J is TRBJ2-3 and V is TRBV7-2, with 7 bases that match TRBD2. Germline lookup yields CDR1 SGHTA and CDR2 FQGNSA. The V gene end was trimmed by 4 bases and the J gene end by 5 bases; junction bases not matched to a gene: 12. This CDR3 contains 16 residues. CDR3 sequence: CASSSASRAGLDTQYF. CDR3 sequence (DNA): TGTGCCAGCAGCTCGGCGAGTCGAGCGGGGCTAGATACGCAGTATTTT.

The V and J genes are TRBV6-5 and TRBJ2-1, with D unresolved. This CDR3 is 13 amino acids long. The V and J ends lost 2 bases and 5 bases respectively, with 7 bases between them. Germline V lookup: CDR1 MNHEY, CDR2 SVGAGI. The CDR3, as DNA: TGTGCCAGCAGTTACGCGAGAAACAATGAGCAGTTCTTC. It codes for CASSYARNNEQFF.

The V gene is TRBV14, the J gene TRBJ2-5; D is perhaps TRBD1 (6 bases). Germline CDR1 is SGHDN and CDR2 is FVKESK. Deletions cut 1 base from V and 4 bases from J, with 10 bases between. This CDR3 is 14 amino acids long. DNA of the CDR3: TGTGCCAGCAGCCAAGCCACAGGGAGAGAGACCCAGTACTTC. Amino acid sequence: CASSQATGRETQYF.

The rearrangement joins TRBV19 to TRBJ2-5; D might be TRBD2 (6 bases). The CDR3 contains 12 residues. CDR1 and CDR2 from the germline V gene are LNHDA and SQIVND (reference sequence). V dropped 8 bases and J dropped 6 bases, with 13 bases sitting between them. This CDR3 reads CASGAGLQTQYF. Here the CDR3 DNA reads TGTGCCAGTGGGGCGGGGCTGCAGACCCAGTACTTC.

This clone was observed a single time. The rearrangement uses TRBV28 and TRBJ2-5, with 9 positions matching TRBD2. The trim removed 3 bases at V and 5 bases at J, leaving 10 bases unmatched. This CDR3 has 16 amino acids. In germline, CDR1 is MDHEN, CDR2 SYDVKM. The CDR3 loop is CASSFGLAGSRETQYF. Written as DNA, the CDR3 is TGTGCCAGCAGTTTCGGGCTAGCGGGATCTAGGGAGACCCAGTACTTC. The full variable domain, completed using reference TRBV28 and TRBJ2-5, is DVKVTQSSRYLVKRTGEKVFLECVQDMDHENMFWYRQDPGLGLRLIYFSYDVKMKEKGDIPEGYSVSREKKERFSLILESASTNQTSMYLCASSFGLAGSRETQYFGPGTRLLVL.

The rearrangement joins TRBV7-2 to TRBJ2-1, with 9 positions matching TRBD2. The CDR3 runs to 16 residues. V lost 5 bases, J lost 6 bases, and 11 bases stayed unmatched. The germline gives CDR1 SGHTA, CDR2 FQGNSA. Here the CDR3 reads CASSPGALRGGNEQFF. CDR3 nucleotide sequence: TGTGCCAGCAGCCCAGGTGCGTTGCGGGGGGGCAATGAGCAGTTCTTC.

The chain links TRBV2 to TRBJ2-2; D is uncertain. Deletions cut 5 bases from V and 6 bases from J, with 7 bases between. Germline-derived CDR1 and CDR2 are SNHLY and FYNNEI. CDR3 size: 12 residues. CDR3 region: CASSYTSGELFF. CDR3 bases: TGTGCCAGCAGTTACACATCCGGGGAGCTGTTTTTT.

The V call is TRBV5-1, the J call TRBJ1-5, with D possibly being TRBD1 (5 bases). The germline gives CDR1 SGHRS, CDR2 YFSETQ. The CDR3 is 15 amino acids. V lost 2 bases to trimming and J lost 4 bases, with 13 bases between them. The CDR3, as DNA: TGCGCCAGCAGCTTTGGAGCAGGGCCTAATCAGCCCCAGCATTTT. The encoded protein is CASSFGAGPNQPQHF.

The genes are TRBV29-1 and TRBJ2-1; D is ambiguous. Between the trimmed V and J ends, which lost 6 bases and 0 bases, there was a span of 12 bases. The CDR3 has 14 amino acids. Germline CDR1 and CDR2: SQVTM and ANQGSEA. The CDR3 reads CSVRPERSYNEQFF. The CDR3 bases are TGCAGCGTGCGGCCTGAACGCTCCTACAATGAGCAGTTCTTC.

This chain links TRBV18 with TRBJ2-1, with D perhaps TRBD2 (5 bases). Trimming pared 2 bases from V and 7 bases from J, leaving 9 bases between. The CDR3 sequence is 13 residues long. Germline values: CDR1 KGHSH, CDR2 LQKENI. The CDR3 reads CASSPSRENEQFF. The CDR3 bases are TGTGCCAGCTCACCATCTAGGGAGAATGAGCAGTTCTTC.

The chain is built from TRBV9 and TRBJ2-1; 7 bases align to TRBD1. The CDR3 contains 16 residues. Losses at the gene ends were 3 bases for V and 7 bases for J; bases not matched to a gene: 13. Germline assignment: CDR1 SGDLS and CDR2 YYNGEE. The CDR3 coding sequence is TGTGCCAGCAGCGGACAGGGAGTCGTTTATGTGAATGAGCAGTTCTTC. Translation gives CASSGQGVVYVNEQFF. Supplemented by reference TRBV9 and TRBJ2-1, the full variable domain reads DSGVTQTPKHLITATGQRVTLRCSPRSGDLSVYWYQQSLDQGLQFLIQYYNGEERAKGNILERFSAQQFPDLHSELNLSSLELGDSALYFCASSGQGVVYVNEQFFGPGTRLTVL.

The chain joins TRBV5-1 to TRBJ1-2; 9 bases match TRBD1. The V segment lost 0 bases and the J segment 5 bases; nucleotides outside the gene matches: 8. This CDR3 spans 16 amino acids. Germline V gives CDR1 SGHRS, CDR2 YFSETQ. The CDR3 DNA is TGCGCCAGCAGCTTGGCTGCGGGACAGGGTAAATATGGCTACACCTTC. As protein: CASSLAAGQGKYGYTF.

The sample holds one count of this clone. The chain recombines TRBV18 with TRBJ1-1; D is unclear. Germline loops: CDR1 KGHSH, CDR2 LQKENI. This CDR3 has 14 residues. Trimming removed 1 base from V and 7 bases from J, with 13 bases in between. The CDR3 nucleotides are TGTGCCAGCTCACCACTCCGCCCATTGAATGAAGCTTTCTTT. Translation gives CASSPLRPLNEAFF. The full variable domain, its missing parts supplied by reference TRBV18 and TRBJ1-1, is NAGVMQNPRHLVRRRGQEARLRCSPMKGHSHVYWYRQLPEEGLKFMVYLQKENIIDESGMPKERFSAEFPKEGPSILRIQQVVRGDSAAYFCASSPLRPLNEAFFGQGTRLTVV.

This clone was observed once. This rearrangement joins TRBV28 to TRBJ2-1; D is unresolved. Trimming removed 8 bases from V and 4 bases from J, with 15 bases in between. Germline loops: CDR1 MDHEN, CDR2 SYDVKM. CDR3 length equals 14 residues. CDR3 residues: CASQGPGLYNEQFF. Written as DNA, the CDR3 is TGTGCCAGCCAAGGGCCTGGGTTGTACAATGAGCAGTTCTTC.

V is TRBV28 and J is TRBJ1-2; TRBD1 matches at 7 bases. Germline CDR1 reads MDHEN; CDR2 reads SYDVKM. The CDR3 length is 14 residues. V was pared by 3 bases and J by 8 bases, with 9 bases of the junction left unmatched. CDR3 loop: CASSFAKGAWGYTF. The CDR3 DNA is TGTGCCAGCAGTTTTGCGAAGGGGGCTTGGGGCTACACCTTC.

This clone was observed a single time. The chain is built from TRBV7-9 and TRBJ2-1, with no clear D. Germline values: CDR1 SEHNR, CDR2 FQNEAQ (reference sequence). The CDR3 runs to 16 residues. The V end was cut by 2 bases, the J end by 5 bases, with 16 bases between. The CDR3 coding sequence is TGTGCCAGCAGCTTATTAATGACTTCCCGAGACAATGAGCAGTTCTTC. Translating it yields CASSLLMTSRDNEQFF. Drawing the rest from reference TRBV7-9 and TRBJ2-1, the complete variable domain is DTGVSQNPRHKITKRGQNVTFRCDPISEHNRLYWYRQTLGQGPEFLTYFQNEAQLEKSRLLSDRFSAERPKGSFSTLEIQRTEQGDSAMYLCASSLLMTSRDNEQFFGPGTRLTVL.

The chain carries TRBV7-2 and TRBJ1-4; 8 nucleotides align to TRBD1. The CDR3 totals 14 residues. V dropped 4 bases and J dropped 11; count of bases not matched to a gene: 9. CDR1 SGHTA and CDR2 FQGNSA come from the germline V gene. The CDR3 DNA reads TGTGCCAGCAGCTCACCAGGGGGCCCATTCAAACTGTTTTTT. Translation: CASSSPGGPFKLFF. The full variable domain, with the rest looked up from reference TRBV7-2 and TRBJ1-4, is GAGVSQSPSNKVTEKGKDVELRCDPISGHTALYWYRQSLGQGLEFLIYFQGNSAPDKSGLPSDRFSAERTGGSVSTLTIQRTQQEDSAVYLCASSSPGGPFKLFFGSGTQLSVL.

This chain links TRBV4-3 with TRBJ2-1; D is unresolved. The V gene's germline CDR1 is LGHNA and CDR2 YSLEER. The CDR3 consists of 15 residues. V was trimmed by 1 base and J by 10 bases, leaving 17 bases between them. The chain's CDR3 is CASSQGLRIPGEQFF. For the CDR3, the DNA is TGCGCCAGCAGCCAAGGTTTACGGATCCCTGGGGAGCAGTTCTTC.

J is TRBJ2-6 and V is TRBV4-3; D is undetermined. The germline V gene encodes CDR1 LGHNA and CDR2 YSLEER. The V end lost 4 bases, the J end lost 0 bases, and 7 bases lay between the germline ends. This CDR3 region has 15 residues. In nucleotides, the CDR3 is TGCGCCAGCAGCCCAGGCCACTCTGGGGCCAACGTCCTGACTTTC. The encoded protein is CASSPGHSGANVLTF.

The rearrangement joins TRBV7-2 to TRBJ2-5, with D maybe TRBD2 (5 bases). V lost 1 base and J 9 bases, leaving 12 bases between the germline ends. Germline loops: CDR1 SGHTA, CDR2 FQGNSA. This CDR3 spans 13 amino acids. In nucleotides, the CDR3 is TGTGCCAGCAGCTTAGACGGGTACGGGGCCCAGTACTTC. Encoded protein: CASSLDGYGAQYF.

In the case of this clone: At one end, the junction sequence differs from germline, possibly due to a read error. Different DNA sequences within this sample yield the same CDR3. The chain links TRBV30 to TRBJ1-4; D is possibly TRBD1 (5 bases). Looked up from germline, CDR1 is GTSNPN and CDR2 is SVGIG (reference sequence). The CDR3 length is 21 residues. The CDR3 DNA reads TGTGCTTGGAGAGACCTATGCCCGGTGACAGCTCCAATTGGGACTAATGAAAAACTGTTTTTT. This translates into CAWRDLCPVTAPIGTNEKLFF.

The chain employs TRBV5-4 and TRBJ2-1; TRBD2 matches at 13 bases. Germline CDR1 SGHNT, CDR2 YYREEE (reference sequence). The CDR3 sequence is 16 residues long. The V gene end was trimmed by 5 bases and the J gene end by 0 bases; junction bases not matched to a gene: 2. The chain's CDR3 is CASSWTSGSSYNEQFF. The CDR3 DNA follows: TGTGCCAGCAGTTGGACTAGCGGGAGCTCCTACAATGAGCAGTTCTTC.

This clone was detected only once. The chain has TRBV20-1 and TRBJ2-1; 10 bases map to TRBD2. V was clipped by 6 bases and J by 7 bases; unmatched bases: 0. Per germline, CDR1 DFQATT and CDR2 SNEGSKA (reference sequence). This CDR3 is 11 amino acids long. DNA of the CDR3: TGCAGTGCGACTAGCGGGAATGAGCAGTTCTTC. Its protein is CSATSGNEQFF.

The genes are TRBV4-2 and TRBJ2-1; weak D call: TRBD1 (6 bases). Per the germline V gene, CDR1 is LGHNA and CDR2 is YNFKEQ. Trimming cost V 5 bases and J 6 bases, with 17 bases left between them. The CDR3 has 15 residues. The CDR3 DNA sequence: TGTGCCAGCAGCTACCCAGGGGAGATTCTCAATGAGCAGTTCTTC. This gives the protein CASSYPGEILNEQFF.

V is TRBV27 and J is TRBJ2-1; TRBD2 matches at 12 bases. The ends lost 5 bases at V and 0 bases at J; junction bases unmatched: 5. In germline, CDR1 is MNHEY, CDR2 SMNVEV (reference sequence). The CDR3 totals 17 residues. In DNA form, the CDR3 reads TGTGCCAGCAGTACACTAGCGGGAGGCAGCTCCTACAATGAGCAGTTCTTC. This translates into CASSTLAGGSSYNEQFF.

The rearrangement uses TRBV5-8 and TRBJ2-7; D may be TRBD2 (6 bases). V was cut by 4 bases and J by 1 base, with 12 bases left in between. Per germline, CDR1 SGHTS and CDR2 YDEGEE. The CDR3 covers 14 residues. The CDR3 DNA reads TGTGCCAGCAGCCTGGTGGGGGGTTCCTACGAGCAGTACTTC. Encoded protein: CASSLVGGSYEQYF.